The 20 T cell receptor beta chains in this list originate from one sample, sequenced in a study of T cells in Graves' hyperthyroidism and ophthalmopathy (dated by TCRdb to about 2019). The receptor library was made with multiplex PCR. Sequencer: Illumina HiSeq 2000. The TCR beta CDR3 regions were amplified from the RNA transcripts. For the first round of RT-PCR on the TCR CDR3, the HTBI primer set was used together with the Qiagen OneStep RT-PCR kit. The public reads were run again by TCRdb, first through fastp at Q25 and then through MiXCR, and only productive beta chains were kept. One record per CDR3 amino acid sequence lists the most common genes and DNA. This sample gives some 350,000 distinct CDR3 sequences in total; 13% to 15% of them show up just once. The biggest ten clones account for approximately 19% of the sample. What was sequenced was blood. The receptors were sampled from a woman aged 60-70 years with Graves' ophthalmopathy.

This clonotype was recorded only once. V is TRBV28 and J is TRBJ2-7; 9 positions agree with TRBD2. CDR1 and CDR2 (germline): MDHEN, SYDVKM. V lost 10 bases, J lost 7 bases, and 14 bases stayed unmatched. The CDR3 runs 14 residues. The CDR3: CATLLGLASNEQYF. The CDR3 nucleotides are TGTGCCACCTTATTGGGACTAGCTTCCAATGAGCAGTACTTC. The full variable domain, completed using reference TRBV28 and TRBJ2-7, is DVKVTQSSRYLVKRTGEKVFLECVQDMDHENMFWYRQDPGLGLRLIYFSYDVKMKEKGDIPEGYSVSREKKERFSLILESASTNQTSMYLCATLLGLASNEQYFGPGTRLTVT.

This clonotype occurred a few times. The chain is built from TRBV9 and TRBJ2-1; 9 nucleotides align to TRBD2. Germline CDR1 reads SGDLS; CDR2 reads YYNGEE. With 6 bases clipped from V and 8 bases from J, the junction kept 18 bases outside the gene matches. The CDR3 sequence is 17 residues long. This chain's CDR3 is CASTPGRSGRSTDEQFF. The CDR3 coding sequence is TGTGCCAGCACCCCTGGGCGTAGCGGGAGATCGACGGATGAGCAGTTCTTC.

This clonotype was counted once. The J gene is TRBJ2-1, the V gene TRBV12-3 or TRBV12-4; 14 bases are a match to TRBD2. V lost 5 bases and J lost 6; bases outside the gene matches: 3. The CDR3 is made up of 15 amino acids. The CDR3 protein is CASSRLAGGVNEQFF. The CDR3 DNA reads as TGTGCCAGCAGTCGACTAGCGGGAGGGGTCAATGAGCAGTTCTTC.

The DNA for the CDR3 is TGTGCCAGCAGCCTGGACAGGGCCCACACCGGGGAGCTGTTTTTT. Encoded protein: CASSLDRAHTGELFF. The V call is TRBV28, the J call TRBJ2-2; TRBD1 matches 8 bases. Germline V gene lookup returns CDR1 MDHEN and CDR2 SYDVKM. CDR3 length: 15 residues. The V gene end was trimmed by 6 bases and the J gene end by 3 bases; junction bases not matched to a gene: 6.

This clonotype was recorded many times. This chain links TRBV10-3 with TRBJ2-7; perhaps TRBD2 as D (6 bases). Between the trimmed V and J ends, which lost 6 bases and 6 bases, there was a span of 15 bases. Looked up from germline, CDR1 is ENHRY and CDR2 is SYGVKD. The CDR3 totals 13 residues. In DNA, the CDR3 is TGTGCCATCAGCGGGACTCCCTGGGGCGAGCAGTACTTC. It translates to CAISGTPWGEQYF.

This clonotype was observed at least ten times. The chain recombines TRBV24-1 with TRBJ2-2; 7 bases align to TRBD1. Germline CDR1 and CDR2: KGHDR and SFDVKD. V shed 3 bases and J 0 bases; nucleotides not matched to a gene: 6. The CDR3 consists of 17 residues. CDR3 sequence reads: CATSDPGQAPNTGELFF. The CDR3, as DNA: TGTGCCACCAGTGATCCCGGACAGGCCCCGAACACCGGGGAGCTGTTTTTT.

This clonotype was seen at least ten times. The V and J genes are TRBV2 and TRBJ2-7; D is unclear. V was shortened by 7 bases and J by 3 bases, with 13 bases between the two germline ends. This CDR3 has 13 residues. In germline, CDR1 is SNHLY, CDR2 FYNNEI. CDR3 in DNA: TGTGCCAGCAAGCAGGACCTGGGCTACGAGCAGTACTTC. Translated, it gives CASKQDLGYEQYF. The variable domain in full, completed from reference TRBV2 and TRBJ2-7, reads EPEVTQTPSHQVTQMGQEVILRCVPISNHLYFYWYRQILGQKVEFLVSFYNNEISEKSEIFDDQFSVERPDGSNFTLKIRSTKLEDSAMYFCASKQDLGYEQYFGPGTRLTVT.

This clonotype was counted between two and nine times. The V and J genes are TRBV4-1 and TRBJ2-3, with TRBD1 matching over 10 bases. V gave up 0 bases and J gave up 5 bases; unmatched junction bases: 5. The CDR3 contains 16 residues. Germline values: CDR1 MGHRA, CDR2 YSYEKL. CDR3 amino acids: CASSQDGDRGLDTQYF. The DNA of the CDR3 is TGCGCCAGCAGCCAAGACGGCGACAGGGGGCTAGATACGCAGTATTTT.

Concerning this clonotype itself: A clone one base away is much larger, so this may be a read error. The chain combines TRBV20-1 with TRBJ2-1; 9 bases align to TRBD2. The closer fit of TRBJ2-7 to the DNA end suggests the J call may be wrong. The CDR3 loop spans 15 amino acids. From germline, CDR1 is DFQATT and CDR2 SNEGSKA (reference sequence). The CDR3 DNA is TGCAGTGCGGTAGCGGGAGTGAGCTCCTACAATGAGCAGTACTTC. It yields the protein CSAVAGVSSYNEQYF.

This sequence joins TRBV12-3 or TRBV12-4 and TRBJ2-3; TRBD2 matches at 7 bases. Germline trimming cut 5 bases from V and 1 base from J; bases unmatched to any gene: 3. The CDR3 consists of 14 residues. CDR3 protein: CASSGTNGTDTQYF. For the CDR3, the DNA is TGTGCCAGCAGTGGGACTAACGGCACAGATACGCAGTATTTT.

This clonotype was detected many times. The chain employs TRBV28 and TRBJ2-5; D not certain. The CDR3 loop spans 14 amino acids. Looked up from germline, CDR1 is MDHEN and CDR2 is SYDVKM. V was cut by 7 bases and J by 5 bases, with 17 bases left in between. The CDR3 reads CASTRPGVMETQYF. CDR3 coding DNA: TGTGCCAGCACAAGGCCTGGGGTTATGGAGACCCAGTACTTC.

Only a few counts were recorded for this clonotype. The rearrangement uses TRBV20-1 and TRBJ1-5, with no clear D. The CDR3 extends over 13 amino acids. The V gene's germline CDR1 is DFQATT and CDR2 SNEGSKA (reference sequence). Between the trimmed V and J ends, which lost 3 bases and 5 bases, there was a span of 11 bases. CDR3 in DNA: TGCAGTGCTAGTAAAGTGGGGTATCAGCCCCAGCATTTT. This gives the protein CSASKVGYQPQHF.

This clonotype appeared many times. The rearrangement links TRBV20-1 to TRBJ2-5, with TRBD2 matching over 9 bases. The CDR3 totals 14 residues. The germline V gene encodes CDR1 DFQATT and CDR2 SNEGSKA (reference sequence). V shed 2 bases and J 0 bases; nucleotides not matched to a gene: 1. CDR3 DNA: TGCAGTGCTAGACCTAGCGGGAACCAAGAGACCCAGTACTTC. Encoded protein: CSARPSGNQETQYF.

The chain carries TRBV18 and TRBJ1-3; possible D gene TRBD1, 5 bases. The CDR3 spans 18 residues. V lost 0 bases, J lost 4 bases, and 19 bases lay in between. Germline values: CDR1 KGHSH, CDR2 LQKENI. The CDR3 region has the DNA TGTGCCAGCTCACCACCTGGGGGACCCGGGATGGCCGGAAACACCATATATTTT. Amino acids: CASSPPGGPGMAGNTIYF.

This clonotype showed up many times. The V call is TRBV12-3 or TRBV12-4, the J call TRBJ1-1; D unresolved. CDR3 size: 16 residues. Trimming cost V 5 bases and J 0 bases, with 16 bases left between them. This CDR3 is CASSLKNRVLNTEAFF. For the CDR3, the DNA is TGTGCCAGCAGTCTCAAGAACCGGGTCTTGAACACTGAAGCTTTCTTT.

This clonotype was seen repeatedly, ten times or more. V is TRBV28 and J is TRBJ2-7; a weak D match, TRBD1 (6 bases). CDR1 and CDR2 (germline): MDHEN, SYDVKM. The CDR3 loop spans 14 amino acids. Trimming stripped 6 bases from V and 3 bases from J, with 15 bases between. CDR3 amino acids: CASRLQGLSYEQYF. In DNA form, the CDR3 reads TGTGCCAGCAGACTCCAGGGGTTAAGCTACGAGCAGTACTTC.

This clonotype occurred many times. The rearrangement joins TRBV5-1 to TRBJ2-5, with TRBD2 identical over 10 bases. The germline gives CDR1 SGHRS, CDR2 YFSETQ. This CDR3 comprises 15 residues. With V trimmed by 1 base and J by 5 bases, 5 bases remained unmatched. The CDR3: CASSLKAGGPETQYF. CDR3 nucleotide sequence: TGCGCCAGCAGCTTGAAAGCGGGAGGGCCGGAGACCCAGTACTTC.

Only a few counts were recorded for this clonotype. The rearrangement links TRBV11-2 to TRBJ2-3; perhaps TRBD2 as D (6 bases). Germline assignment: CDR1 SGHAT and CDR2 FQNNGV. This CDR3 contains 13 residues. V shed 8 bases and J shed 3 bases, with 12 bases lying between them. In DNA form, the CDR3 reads TGTGCCAGCGGAGTTAGCGGAACAGATACGCAGTATTTT. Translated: CASGVSGTDTQYF.

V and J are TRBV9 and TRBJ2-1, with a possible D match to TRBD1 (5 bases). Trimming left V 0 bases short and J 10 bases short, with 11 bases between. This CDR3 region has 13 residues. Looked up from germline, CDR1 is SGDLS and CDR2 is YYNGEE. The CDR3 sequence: CASSVGPRTEQFF. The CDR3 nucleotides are TGTGCCAGCAGCGTAGGCCCCCGGACAGAGCAGTTCTTC.

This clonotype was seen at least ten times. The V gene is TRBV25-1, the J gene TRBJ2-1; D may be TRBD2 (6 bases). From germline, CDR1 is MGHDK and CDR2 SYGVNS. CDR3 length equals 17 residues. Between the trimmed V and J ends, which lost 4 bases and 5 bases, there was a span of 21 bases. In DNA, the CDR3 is TGTGCCAGCAGTGCCTTTGGTAGCGGAAGTGAGGACAATGAGCAGTTCTTC. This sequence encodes CASSAFGSGSEDNEQFF.